Sequencing of this T cell receptor (beta chain) was carried out in a study of OX40 agonist ivuxolimab in advanced cancers. The protocol was immunoSEQ multiplex PCR, while the TCRdb copy is restricted to in-frame clones and leaves out a portion. In the table there are approximately 76,000 clones, roughly 89% of which are singletons. This clone came up once. Its antigen is as yet unknown. Findings and limits, study-wide: Low normalized T-cell clonal expansion also characterized some of the nonresponders.

Germline CDR1 DFQATT, CDR2 SNEGSKA (reference sequence). The CDR3 covers 10 residues. V was clipped by 3 bases and J by 5 bases, with 4 bases between them. The chain has TRBV20-1 and TRBJ2-5; the D is unclear. The starting material was CD4+ or CD8+ T cells sorted from blood, obtained in a trial of the OX40 agonist ivuxolimab. The clonotype originates from an adult with an advanced solid tumor such as melanoma, head and neck, liver or kidney cancer. The CDR3 reads CSASTETQYF. CDR3 bases: TGCAGTGCTAGTACTGAGACCCAGTACTTC.